A single sample is the source of the 10 T cell receptor beta chains below, sequenced in a study of vaccination effects on CD4 cells after COVID-19. Profiling relied on immunoSEQ multiplex PCR, and the TCRdb table lists in-frame clones only, not all of them. The data show around 30,000 clones, 77% seen once. These receptors lack a known antigen. Viral peptide pools were used in the ViraFEST assay to expand antigen-specific CD4+ T cells, and sequencing came afterward. It was after more than 8 days of culture that CD4+ T cells were isolated. According to PCR results, the person was infected with SARS-CoV-2 between March and December 2020. The source material was CD4+ T cells from PBMCs cultured with HCoV-NL63 spike peptides, sampled before COVID-19 vaccination. Receptors were obtained from a human donor who had a prior SARS-CoV-2 infection.

The V and J genes are TRBV7-3 and TRBJ2-1; D possibly corresponds to TRBD2 (6 bases). Trimming took 4 bases from V and 7 from J, leaving 17 bases between them. CDR1 and CDR2 (germline): SGHTA, FQGTGA. The CDR3 spans 15 residues. CDR3 DNA: TGTGCCAGCAGCTCCAGCTCAGCGGGTTTAAATGAGCAGTTCTTC. Its translation is CASSSSSAGLNEQFF. The variable domain in full, completed from reference TRBV7-3 and TRBJ2-1, reads GAGVSQTPSNKVTEKGKYVELRCDPISGHTALYWYRQSLGQGPEFLIYFQGTGAADDSGLPNDRFFAVRPEGSVSTLKIQRTERGDSAVYLCASSSSSAGLNEQFFGPGTRLTVL.

This chain links TRBV5-1 with TRBJ2-5, with TRBD2 identical over 7 bases. CDR1 and CDR2 from the germline V gene are SGHRS and YFSETQ. The CDR3 covers 13 residues. V trimming: 4 bases; J trimming: 2 bases; junction bases outside the gene matches: 2. The CDR3 DNA sequence: TGCGCCAGCAGCGGAGCGGGACAAGAGACCCAGTACTTC. Its protein is CASSGAGQETQYF.

There are a few counts of this clone. The chain carries TRBV6-5 and TRBJ1-1; D is undetermined. CDR1 is MNHEY and CDR2 is SVGAGI in the germline V gene. This CDR3 is 13 amino acids long. V dropped 6 bases and J dropped 1 base, with 9 bases sitting between them. The DNA of the CDR3 is TGTGCCAGCAGCGTAACACGGAACACTGAAGCTTTCTTT. Protein: CASSVTRNTEAFF.

This chain joins TRBV3-1 (or the pseudogene TRBV3-2) and TRBJ1-1, with a weak D call TRBD1 (5 bases). Trimming cost V 4 bases and J 10 bases, with 16 bases left between them. This CDR3 region has 13 residues. The germline V gene has CDR1 LGHDT and CDR2 YNNKEL (reference sequence). The CDR3 DNA is TGTGCCAGCAGCCCCGAGAGGCAGGGTGTAGCTTTCTTT. Encoded protein: CASSPERQGVAFF.

The chain recombines TRBV30 with TRBJ1-2; D is unresolved. The CDR3 contains 13 residues. The germline V and J ends were trimmed by 5 bases and 5 bases, with 15 bases remaining between them. CDR1 is GTSNPN, CDR2 SVGIG, per germline (reference sequence). The CDR3 nucleotides are TGTGCCTGGCGGCAGGCGGCTGGTTATGGCTACACCTTC. Translating it yields CAWRQAAGYGYTF.

The chain joins TRBV21-1 to TRBJ1-5. TRBV21-1 is an annotated pseudogene. This CDR3 is built from 16 residues. In DNA form, the CDR3 reads TGTGCCAGCGAGTATCCCGGGACGGCATTCAATCAGCCCCAGCATTTT. This codes for CASEYPGTAFNQPQHF.

The V gene is TRBV2, the J gene TRBJ2-7; maybe TRBD1 (6 bases). Trimming left V 7 bases short and J 6 bases short, with 19 bases between. Germline CDR1 reads SNHLY; CDR2 reads FYNNEI. The CDR3 runs 14 residues. DNA of the CDR3: TGTGCCAGCACCTCACAGGGCCCCTCTCTCGAGCAGTACTTC. It specifies CASTSQGPSLEQYF.

The chain recombines TRBV5-8 with TRBJ1-6, with TRBD1 matching 9 bases. This CDR3 is built from 15 residues. From germline, CDR1 is SGHTS and CDR2 YDEGEE. Trimming removed 4 bases from V and 7 bases from J; junction bases left unmatched: 6. CDR3 amino acids: CASSRNRGQNSPLHF. In DNA, the CDR3 is TGTGCCAGCAGCCGCAACAGGGGGCAGAATTCACCCCTCCACTTT.

J is TRBJ2-1 and V is TRBV10-3; the D gene could be TRBD1 or TRBD2 (5 bases each). CDR1 ENHRY and CDR2 SYGVKD come from the germline V gene. This CDR3 spans 15 amino acids. The germline V and J ends were trimmed by 4 bases and 7 bases, with 17 bases remaining between them. CDR3 protein: CAISGADGTGNEQFF. DNA for the CDR3: TGTGCCATCAGTGGTGCAGATGGGACCGGGAATGAGCAGTTCTTC.

The chain links TRBV28 to TRBJ1-5; TRBD1 agrees at 9 bases. V lost 8 bases to trimming and J lost 6 bases; unmatched junction nucleotides: 8. The CDR3 is 14 residues long. Germline CDR1 is MDHEN and CDR2 is SYDVKM. CDR3 nucleotide sequence: TGTGCCAGCGGTGACAGGGGGAGGCTTCAGCCCCAGCATTTT. It yields the protein CASGDRGRLQPQHF.